This T cell receptor (beta chain) emerged from a study of technical replicates of blood from several donors. TCRdb keeps only in-frame clones here, not all; method: immunoSEQ multiplex PCR. The table includes approximately 75,000 clones, 97% detected once. Trimming left V 6 bases short and J 0 bases short, with 5 bases between. The CDR3 contains 13 residues. Germline assignment: CDR1 SGHTA and CDR2 FQGTGA. What was sequenced was T cells isolated from PBMCs. The chain uses TRBV7-3 and TRBJ2-2; D gene unclear. This receptor was obtained from a human donor in good health. The CDR3 loop reads CASSTANTGELFF. The CDR3, as DNA: TGTGCCAGCAGTACAGCGAACACCGGGGAGCTGTTTTTT.